This is a list of T cell receptor beta chains from one sample in a study of cytomegalovirus exposure and HLA in healthy donors. Here immunoSEQ multiplex PCR was the method, and the copy in TCRdb shows in-frame clones only, minus some. The data contain about 300,000 clones, roughly 88% of them seen just once; the ten biggest clones take up 4%. The sequencing sample was made of PBMCs. These receptors all come from a man aged 40-55 years in good health and CMV-seropositive. The CDR3 runs from the conserved cysteine through the conserved F or W. Fields, in order: V gene, clone size, J gene, CDR3 protein. For some rows the clone size is stated as once, few or many, or as a class when expanded; others skip it.

>TRBV5-1|.|TRBJ2-4
CASSLEGTGDLLAKNIQYF
>TRBV2|.|TRBJ2-1
CASSLRTSGRAGENEQFF
>TRBV11-3|.|TRBJ2-3
CASSLQREGRDTQYF
>TRBV4-3|.|TRBJ2-7
CASSQDFQGSYEQYF
>TRBV18|.|TRBJ1-4
CASSPQQGAYEKLFF
>TRBV6-5|.|TRBJ2-6
CASSYGASGANVLTF
>TRBV28|.|TRBJ2-1
CASSLTGRGNKQFF
>TRBV7-9|.|TRBJ1-1
CASSFTGSTEAFF
>TRBV5-3|.|TRBJ1-1
CARSSGRLGEAFF
>TRBV5-1|.|TRBJ2-1
CASSPTTPGQGRAEQFF
>TRBV27|few|TRBJ2-7
CASSSRRASYEQYF
>TRBV5-1|.|TRBJ2-2
CASSLGQGNTGELFF
>TRBV4-2|.|TRBJ1-2
CASSQDQGRAKGYTF
>TRBV5-6|few|TRBJ2-1
CASSLLAGGGNEQFF
>TRBV7-3|.|TRBJ2-3
CASSRLVAADTQYF
>TRBV7-9|.|TRBJ2-3
CSSSPPSDTQYF
>TRBV19|few|TRBJ2-3
CASSRLAGADTQYF
>TRBV28|.|TRBJ2-1
CASLADYNEQFF
>TRBV6-1|few|TRBJ1-1
CASSTGTSNTEAFF
>TRBV6-6|.|TRBJ2-7
CASSYSGGRAYEQYF
>TRBV6-1|.|TRBJ1-2
CASSEFPETKQGESYGYTF
>TRBV5-5|.|TRBJ2-7
CASTRTAQAYEQYF
>TRBV5-1|.|TRBJ2-7
CASSPPMDYPTEQYF
>TRBV27|once|TRBJ1-5
CASKGRGLDNQPQHF
>TRBV27|.|TRBJ2-1
CASSPSDFSISYNEQFF
>TRBV7-8|.|TRBJ1-4
CASSLEYRVPNEKLFF
>TRBV10-3|few|TRBJ2-7
CAISESSASGKYEQYF
>TRBV5-4|once|TRBJ2-3
CASSPAGQGKRYTQYF
>TRBV5-5|once|TRBJ2-7
CASSLLVAAGSYPYEQYF
>TRBV2|.|TRBJ2-7
CASSEAGGEQYF
>TRBV7-2|.|TRBJ2-7
CASSLAASGSGEQYF
>TRBV7-3|.|TRBJ2-1
CASSSGLAGDNEQFF
>TRBV5-1|.|TRBJ2-3
CASRPGTGGTDTQYF
>TRBV7-6|.|TRBJ1-1
CASSLAGANTEAFF
>TRBV20-1|.|TRBJ1-1
CSAPQGTEAFF
>TRBV29-1|.|TRBJ2-7
CSVANFPSYEQYF
>TRBV28|.|TRBJ2-2
CASGPVAGYTGELFF
>TRBV5-6|few|TRBJ1-1
CASSLLGRMNTEAFF
>TRBV9|.|TRBJ2-1
CASRSLRTDPTKRGEQFF
>TRBV27|.|TRBJ1-2
CASQGFESYGYTF
>TRBV5-4|.|TRBJ2-3
CASSLGWTGRVSTDTQYF
>TRBV20-1|once|TRBJ1-2
CSAPGYTF
>TRBV15|.|TRBJ2-7
CATSRPDRERQYF
>TRBV6-6|.|TRBJ2-7
CASSYSEKYEQYF
>TRBV28|.|TRBJ1-5
CASSLSPGQGKGNQPQHF
>TRBV27|.|TRBJ2-2
CASGPPAGLNTGELFF
>TRBV28|.|TRBJ1-5
CASRVDTADQPQHF
>TRBV6-1|.|TRBJ1-1
CASSDRTGWGLAEAFF
>TRBV5-6|once|TRBJ2-1
CASSLVEAGWNEQFF
>TRBV19|.|TRBJ2-3
CASMSTVLGDTQYF
>TRBV5-4|.|TRBJ2-5
CASSFQGQQETQYF
>TRBV4-2|.|TRBJ2-7
CASSPPGGDSYEQYF
>TRBV9|.|TRBJ2-1
CASSGAHRGTYNEQFF
>TRBV11-2|.|TRBJ2-3
CASSLVLAGGRADTQYF
>TRBV10-1|.|TRBJ2-2
CASTKPGTGELFF
>TRBV27|.|TRBJ2-1
CASSWGLQQREENEQFF
>TRBV18|.|TRBJ1-3
CASSPGLLSSGNTIYF
>TRBV27|.|TRBJ2-6
CASSLGAGGFVGANVLTF
>TRBV28|.|TRBJ2-5
CASVQGLAPYQETQYF